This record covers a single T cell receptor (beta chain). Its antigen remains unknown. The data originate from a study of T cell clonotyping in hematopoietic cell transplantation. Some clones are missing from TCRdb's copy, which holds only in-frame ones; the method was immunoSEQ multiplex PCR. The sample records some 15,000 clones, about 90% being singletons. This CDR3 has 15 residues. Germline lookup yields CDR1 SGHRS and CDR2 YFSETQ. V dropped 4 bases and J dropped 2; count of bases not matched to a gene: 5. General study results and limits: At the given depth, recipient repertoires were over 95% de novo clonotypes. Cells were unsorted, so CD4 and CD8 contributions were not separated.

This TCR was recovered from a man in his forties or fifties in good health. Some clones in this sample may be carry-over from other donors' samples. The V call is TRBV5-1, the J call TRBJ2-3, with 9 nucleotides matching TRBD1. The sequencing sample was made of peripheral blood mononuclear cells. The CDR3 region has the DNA TGCGCCAGCAGCGGCACAGGGGGCGCCACAGATACGCAGTATTTT. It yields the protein CASSGTGGATDTQYF.